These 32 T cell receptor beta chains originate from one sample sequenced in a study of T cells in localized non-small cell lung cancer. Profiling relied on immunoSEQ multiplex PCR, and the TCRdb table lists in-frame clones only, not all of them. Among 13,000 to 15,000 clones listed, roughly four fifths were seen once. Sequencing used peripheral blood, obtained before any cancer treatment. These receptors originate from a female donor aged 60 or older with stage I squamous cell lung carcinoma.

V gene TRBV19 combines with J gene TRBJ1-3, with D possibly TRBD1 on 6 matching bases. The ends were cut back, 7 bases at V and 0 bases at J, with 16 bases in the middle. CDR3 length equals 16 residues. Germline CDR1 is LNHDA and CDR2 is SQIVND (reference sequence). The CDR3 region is CASTPWGPISGNTIYF. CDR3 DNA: TGTGCCAGTACCCCGTGGGGGCCCATCTCTGGAAACACCATATATTTT. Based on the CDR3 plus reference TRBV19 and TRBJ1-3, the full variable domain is DGGITQSPKYLFRKEGQNVTLSCEQNLNHDAMYWYRQDPGQGLRLIYYSQIVNDFQKGDIAEGYSVSREKKESFPLTVTSAQKNPTAFYLCASTPWGPISGNTIYFGEGSWLTVV.

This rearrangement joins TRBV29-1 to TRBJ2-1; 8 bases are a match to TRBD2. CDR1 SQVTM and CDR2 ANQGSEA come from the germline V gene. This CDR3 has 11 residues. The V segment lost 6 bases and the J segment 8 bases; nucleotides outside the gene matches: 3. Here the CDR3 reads CSVSTSDEQFF. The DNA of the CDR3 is TGCAGCGTGTCGACTAGCGATGAGCAGTTCTTC.

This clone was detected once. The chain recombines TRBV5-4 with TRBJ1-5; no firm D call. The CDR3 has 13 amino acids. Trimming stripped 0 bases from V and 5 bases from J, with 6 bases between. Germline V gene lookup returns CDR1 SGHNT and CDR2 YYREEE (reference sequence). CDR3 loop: CASSLVPDQPQHF. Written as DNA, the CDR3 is TGTGCCAGCAGCTTGGTTCCCGATCAGCCCCAGCATTTT.

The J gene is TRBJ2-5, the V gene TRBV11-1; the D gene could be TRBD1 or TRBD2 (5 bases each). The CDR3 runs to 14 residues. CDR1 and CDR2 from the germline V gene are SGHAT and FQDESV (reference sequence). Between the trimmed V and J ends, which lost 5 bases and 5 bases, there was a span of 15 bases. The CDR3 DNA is TGTGCCAGCAGCGGACCGGGGCGCCGGGAGACCCAGTACTTC. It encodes CASSGPGRRETQYF. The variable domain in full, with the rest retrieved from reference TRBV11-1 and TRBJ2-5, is EAEVAQSPRYKITEKSQAVAFWCDPISGHATLYWYRQILGQGPELLVQFQDESVVDDSQLPKDRFSAERLKGVDSTLKIQPAELGDSAMYLCASSGPGRRETQYFGPGTRLLVL.

CDR3 bases: TGTGCCAGCGGGACCGGACAGGGCCCCTACGAGCAGTACTTC. Protein sequence: CASGTGQGPYEQYF. The chain links TRBV7-2 to TRBJ2-7, with 8 bases matching TRBD1. The CDR3 totals 14 residues. Germline values: CDR1 SGHTA, CDR2 FQGNSA. Trimming removed 8 bases from V and 2 bases from J; junction bases left unmatched: 8. Complete variable domain (other parts from reference TRBV7-2 and TRBJ2-7): GAGVSQSPSNKVTEKGKDVELRCDPISGHTALYWYRQSLGQGLEFLIYFQGNSAPDKSGLPSDRFSAERTGGSVSTLTIQRTQQEDSAVYLCASGTGQGPYEQYFGPGTRLTVT.

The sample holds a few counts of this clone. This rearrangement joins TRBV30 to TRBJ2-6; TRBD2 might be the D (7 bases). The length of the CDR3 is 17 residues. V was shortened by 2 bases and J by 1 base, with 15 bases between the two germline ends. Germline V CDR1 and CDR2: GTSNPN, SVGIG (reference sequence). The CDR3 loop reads CAWSRGALRSGANVLTF. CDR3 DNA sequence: TGTGCCTGGAGTCGGGGGGCGCTTAGATCTGGGGCCAACGTCCTGACTTTC.

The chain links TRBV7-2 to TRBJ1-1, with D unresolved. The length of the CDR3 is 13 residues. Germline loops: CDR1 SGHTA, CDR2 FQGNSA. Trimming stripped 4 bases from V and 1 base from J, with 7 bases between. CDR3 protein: CASSSPANTEAFF. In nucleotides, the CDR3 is TGTGCCAGCAGCTCCCCCGCGAACACTGAAGCTTTCTTT.

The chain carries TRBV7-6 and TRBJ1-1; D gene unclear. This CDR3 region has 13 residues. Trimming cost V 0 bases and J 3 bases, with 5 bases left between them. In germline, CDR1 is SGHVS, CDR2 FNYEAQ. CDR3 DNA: TGTGCCAGCAGCTTAGCGCCCGACACTGAAGCTTTCTTT. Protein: CASSLAPDTEAFF.

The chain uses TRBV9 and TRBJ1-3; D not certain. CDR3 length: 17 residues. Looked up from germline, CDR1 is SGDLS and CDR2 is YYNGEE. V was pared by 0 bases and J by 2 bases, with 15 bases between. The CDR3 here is CASSVATGRKTGNTIYF. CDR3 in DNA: TGTGCCAGCAGCGTAGCGACTGGACGTAAAACTGGAAACACCATATATTTT.

This CDR3 is CASSQDASGGTDTQYF. CDR3 nucleotide sequence: TGCGCCAGCAGCCAAGATGCTAGCGGGGGGACAGATACGCAGTATTTT. The V gene is TRBV4-1, the J gene TRBJ2-3; TRBD2 matches at 11 bases. CDR3 length equals 16 residues. V shed 0 bases, J shed 3 bases, and the junction held 2 bases outside the gene matches. Germline loops: CDR1 MGHRA, CDR2 YSYEKL.

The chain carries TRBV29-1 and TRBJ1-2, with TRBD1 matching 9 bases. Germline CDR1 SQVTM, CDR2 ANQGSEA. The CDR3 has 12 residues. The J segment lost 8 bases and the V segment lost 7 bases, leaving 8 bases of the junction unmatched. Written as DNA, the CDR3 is TGCAGCGGGACGACAGGGGGGAGGGGCTACACCTTC. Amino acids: CSGTTGGRGYTF.

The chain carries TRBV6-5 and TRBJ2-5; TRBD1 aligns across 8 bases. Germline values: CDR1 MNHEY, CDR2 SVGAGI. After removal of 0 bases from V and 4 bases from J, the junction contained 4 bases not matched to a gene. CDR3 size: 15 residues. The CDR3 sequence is CASSYSGQVLETQYF. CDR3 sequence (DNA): TGTGCCAGCAGTTACTCGGGACAGGTCTTAGAGACCCAGTACTTC.

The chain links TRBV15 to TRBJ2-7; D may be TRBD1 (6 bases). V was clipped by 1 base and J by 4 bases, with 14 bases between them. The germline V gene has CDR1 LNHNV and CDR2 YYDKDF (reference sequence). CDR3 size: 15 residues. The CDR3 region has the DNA TGTGCCACCAGCAGAGTCGGGAAAGGGGGTTACGAGCAGTACTTC. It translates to CATSRVGKGGYEQYF.

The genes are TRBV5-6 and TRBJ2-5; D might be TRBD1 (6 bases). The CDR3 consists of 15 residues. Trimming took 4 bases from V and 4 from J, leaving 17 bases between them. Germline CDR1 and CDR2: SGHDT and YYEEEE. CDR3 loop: CASSPQGHLRETQYF. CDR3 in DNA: TGTGCCAGCAGCCCCCAGGGACACCTCCGAGAGACCCAGTACTTC. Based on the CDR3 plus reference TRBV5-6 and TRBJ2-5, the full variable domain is DAGVTQSPTHLIKTRGQQVTLRCSPKSGHDTVSWYQQALGQGPQFIFQYYEEEERQRGNFPDRFSGHQFPNYSSELNVNALLLGDSALYLCASSPQGHLRETQYFGPGTRLLVL.

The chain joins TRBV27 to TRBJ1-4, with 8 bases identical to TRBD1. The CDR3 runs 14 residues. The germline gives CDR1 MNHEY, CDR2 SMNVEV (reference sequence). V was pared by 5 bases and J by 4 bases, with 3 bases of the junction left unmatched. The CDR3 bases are TGTGCCAGCAGTAACAGGGGGGGTAATGAAAAACTGTTTTTT. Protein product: CASSNRGGNEKLFF.

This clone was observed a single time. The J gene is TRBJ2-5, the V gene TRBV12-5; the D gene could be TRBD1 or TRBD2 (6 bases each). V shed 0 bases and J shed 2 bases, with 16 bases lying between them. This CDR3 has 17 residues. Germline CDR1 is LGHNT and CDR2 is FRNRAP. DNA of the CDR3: TGTGCTAGTGGTTTGGTACAGCGGAGGGGGACGCAAGAGACCCAGTACTTC. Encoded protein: CASGLVQRRGTQETQYF.

The CDR3 DNA follows: TGTGCCAGCAGCGTAGCCCAGGGATCCTACAATGAGCAGTTCTTC. As protein: CASSVAQGSYNEQFF. V usage is TRBV9 and J usage is TRBJ2-1, with D possibly TRBD1 on 5 matching bases. The V end lost 0 bases, the J end lost 1 base, and 8 bases lay between the germline ends. CDR1 is SGDLS, CDR2 YYNGEE, per germline. The CDR3 is made up of 15 amino acids.

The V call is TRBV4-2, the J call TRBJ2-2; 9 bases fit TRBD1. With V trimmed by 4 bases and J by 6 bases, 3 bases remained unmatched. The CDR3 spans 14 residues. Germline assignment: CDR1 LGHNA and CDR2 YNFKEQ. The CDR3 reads CASSPGTGPGELFF. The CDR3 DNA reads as TGTGCCAGCAGCCCCGGGACAGGGCCCGGGGAGCTGTTTTTT.

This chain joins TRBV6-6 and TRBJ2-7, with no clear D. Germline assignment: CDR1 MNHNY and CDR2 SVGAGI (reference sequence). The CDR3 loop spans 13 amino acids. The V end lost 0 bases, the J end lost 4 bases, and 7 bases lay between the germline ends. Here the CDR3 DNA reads TGTGCCAGCAGTTACTCGAAAGGGTACGAGCAGTACTTC. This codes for CASSYSKGYEQYF.

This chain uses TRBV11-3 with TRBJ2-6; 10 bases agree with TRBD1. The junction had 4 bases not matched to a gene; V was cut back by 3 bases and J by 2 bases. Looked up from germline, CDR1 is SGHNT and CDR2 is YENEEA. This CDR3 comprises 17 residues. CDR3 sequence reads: CASSFRTGGAGANVLTF. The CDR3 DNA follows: TGTGCCAGCAGCTTTAGGACAGGGGGAGCTGGGGCCAACGTCCTGACTTTC.

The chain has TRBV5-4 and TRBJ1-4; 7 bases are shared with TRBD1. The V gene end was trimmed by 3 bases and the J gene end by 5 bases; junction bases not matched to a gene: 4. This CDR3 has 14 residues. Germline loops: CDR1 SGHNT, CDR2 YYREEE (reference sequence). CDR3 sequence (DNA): TGTGCCAGCAGCTCCCAGGGGGGAAATGAAAAACTGTTTTTT. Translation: CASSSQGGNEKLFF.

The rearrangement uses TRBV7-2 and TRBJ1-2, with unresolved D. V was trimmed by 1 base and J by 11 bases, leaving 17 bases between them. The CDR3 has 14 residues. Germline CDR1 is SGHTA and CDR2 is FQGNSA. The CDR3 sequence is CASSLVSVADGYTF. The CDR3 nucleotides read TGTGCCAGCAGCTTAGTTTCGGTGGCCGACGGGTACACCTTC. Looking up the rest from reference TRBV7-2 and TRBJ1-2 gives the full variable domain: GAGVSQSPSNKVTEKGKDVELRCDPISGHTALYWYRQSLGQGLEFLIYFQGNSAPDKSGLPSDRFSAERTGGSVSTLTIQRTQQEDSAVYLCASSLVSVADGYTFGSGTRLTVV.

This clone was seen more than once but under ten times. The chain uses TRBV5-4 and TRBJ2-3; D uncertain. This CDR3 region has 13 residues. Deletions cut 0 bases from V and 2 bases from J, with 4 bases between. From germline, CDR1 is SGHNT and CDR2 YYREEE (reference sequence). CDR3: CASSLAYTDTQYF. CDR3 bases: TGTGCCAGCAGCTTGGCCTACACAGATACGCAGTATTTT. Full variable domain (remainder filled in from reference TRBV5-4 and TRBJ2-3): ETGVTQSPTHLIKTRGQQVTLRCSSQSGHNTVSWYQQALGQGPQFIFQYYREEENGRGNFPPRFSGLQFPNYSSELNVNALELDDSALYLCASSLAYTDTQYFGPGTRLTVL.

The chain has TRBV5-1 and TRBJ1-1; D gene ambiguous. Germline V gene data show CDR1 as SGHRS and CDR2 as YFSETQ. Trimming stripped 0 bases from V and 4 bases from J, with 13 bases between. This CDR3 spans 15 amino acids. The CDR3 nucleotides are TGCGCCAGCAGCTTGGAGAGGGTACTTTCCACTGAAGCTTTCTTT. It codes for CASSLERVLSTEAFF.

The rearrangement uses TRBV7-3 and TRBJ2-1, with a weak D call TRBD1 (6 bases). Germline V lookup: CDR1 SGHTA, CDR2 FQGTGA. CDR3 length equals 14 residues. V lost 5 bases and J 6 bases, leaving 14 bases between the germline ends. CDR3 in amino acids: CASSPLGRGNEQFF. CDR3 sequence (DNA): TGTGCCAGCAGCCCTCTGGGCAGGGGCAATGAGCAGTTCTTC.

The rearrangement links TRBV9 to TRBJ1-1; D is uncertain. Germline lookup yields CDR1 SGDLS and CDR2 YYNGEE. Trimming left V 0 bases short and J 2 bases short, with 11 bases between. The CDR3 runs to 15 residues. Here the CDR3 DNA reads TGTGCCAGCAGCGTAGCCCTGACACAAAACACTGAAGCTTTCTTT. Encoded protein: CASSVALTQNTEAFF.

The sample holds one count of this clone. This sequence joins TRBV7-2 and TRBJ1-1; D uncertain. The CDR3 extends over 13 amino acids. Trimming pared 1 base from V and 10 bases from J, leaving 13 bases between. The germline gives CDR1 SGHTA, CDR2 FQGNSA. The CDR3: CASSLDLTVGAFF. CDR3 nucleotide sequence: TGTGCCAGCAGCTTAGATTTGACCGTTGGAGCTTTCTTT.

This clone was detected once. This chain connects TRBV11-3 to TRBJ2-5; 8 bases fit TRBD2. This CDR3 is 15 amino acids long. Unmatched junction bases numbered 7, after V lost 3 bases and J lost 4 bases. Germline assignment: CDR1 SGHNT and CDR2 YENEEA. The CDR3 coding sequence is TGTGCCAGCAGCTTTAAAGGACTAGCATCAGAGACCCAGTACTTC. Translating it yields CASSFKGLASETQYF. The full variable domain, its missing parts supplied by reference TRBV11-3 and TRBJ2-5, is EAGVVQSPRYKIIEKKQPVAFWCNPISGHNTLYWYLQNLGQGPELLIRYENEEAVDDSQLPKDRFSAERLKGVDSTLKIQPAELGDSAVYLCASSFKGLASETQYFGPGTRLLVL.

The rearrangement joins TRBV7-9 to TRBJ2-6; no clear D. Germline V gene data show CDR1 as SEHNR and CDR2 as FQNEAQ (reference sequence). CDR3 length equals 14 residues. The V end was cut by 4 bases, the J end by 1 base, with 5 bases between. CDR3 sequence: CASSWPSGANVLTF. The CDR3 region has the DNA TGTGCCAGCAGCTGGCCATCTGGGGCCAACGTCCTGACTTTC.

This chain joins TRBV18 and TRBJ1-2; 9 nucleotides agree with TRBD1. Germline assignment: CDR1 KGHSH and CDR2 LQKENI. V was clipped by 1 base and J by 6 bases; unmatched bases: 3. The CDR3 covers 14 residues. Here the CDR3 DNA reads TGTGCCAGCTCACCACGACAGGGGGGAGATGGCTACACCTTC. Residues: CASSPRQGGDGYTF.

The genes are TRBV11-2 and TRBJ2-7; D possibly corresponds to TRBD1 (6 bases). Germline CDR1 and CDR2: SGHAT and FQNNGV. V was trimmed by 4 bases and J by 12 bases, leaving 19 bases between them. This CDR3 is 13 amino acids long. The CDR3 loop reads CASSWARQDPLYF. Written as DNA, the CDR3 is TGTGCCAGCAGCTGGGCCCGACAGGACCCCCTGTACTTC.

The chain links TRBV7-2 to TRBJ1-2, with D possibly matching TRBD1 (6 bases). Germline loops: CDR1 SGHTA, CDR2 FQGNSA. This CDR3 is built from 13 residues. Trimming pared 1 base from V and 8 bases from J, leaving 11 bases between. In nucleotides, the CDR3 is TGTGCCAGCAGCTTAGGTGGGGGGCTCGGCTACACCTTC. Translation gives CASSLGGGLGYTF.